This TCR beta chain was retrieved from a study of T cell changes during pregnancy in multiple sclerosis. Using immunoSEQ multiplex PCR, the repertoire was profiled, and TCRdb retains in-frame clones only, with some absent. Altogether 32,000 or so clones are present, 90% to 95% being singletons, with the ten largest covering around 2.8%. Trimming at V came to 5 bases and at J to 6 bases, leaving 7 bases not matched to a gene. This CDR3 region has 15 residues. CDR1 SGHDN and CDR2 FVKESK come from the germline V gene. The TCR was taken from a female donor in good health, enrolled as a control in a pregnancy study. The sequencing here drew on CD4+ T cells from peripheral blood mononuclear cells, taken in the third trimester of pregnancy. The chain recombines TRBV14 with TRBJ2-1; 10 bases map to TRBD2. In nucleotides, the CDR3 is TGTGCCAGCAGCGTTCTAGCGGGAGTTGGCAATGAGCAGTTCTTC. Amino acid sequence: CASSVLAGVGNEQFF.